This T cell receptor beta chain came from a study of tumour-infiltrating T cells in Burkitt lymphoma. Whole-study context: This cohort included all epidemiological subtypes of Burkitt lymphoma.

The CDR3 extends over 11 amino acids. The ends were cut back, 1 base at V and 11 bases at J, with 11 bases in the middle. Germline CDR1 GTSNPN, CDR2 SVGIG (reference sequence). TCRdb keeps only in-frame clones here, not all; method: immunoSEQ multiplex PCR. The sample contains 43,000 or so clones, approximately 31% of which appear only once. V is TRBV30 and J is TRBJ2-5, with D hard to call. The clonotype was recovered from a human donor with Burkitt lymphoma. The sequencing input was tumor tissue. In nucleotides, the CDR3 is TGTGCCTGGAGTGCGCGGACCCGGCAGTACTTC. Translating gives CAWSARTRQYF.